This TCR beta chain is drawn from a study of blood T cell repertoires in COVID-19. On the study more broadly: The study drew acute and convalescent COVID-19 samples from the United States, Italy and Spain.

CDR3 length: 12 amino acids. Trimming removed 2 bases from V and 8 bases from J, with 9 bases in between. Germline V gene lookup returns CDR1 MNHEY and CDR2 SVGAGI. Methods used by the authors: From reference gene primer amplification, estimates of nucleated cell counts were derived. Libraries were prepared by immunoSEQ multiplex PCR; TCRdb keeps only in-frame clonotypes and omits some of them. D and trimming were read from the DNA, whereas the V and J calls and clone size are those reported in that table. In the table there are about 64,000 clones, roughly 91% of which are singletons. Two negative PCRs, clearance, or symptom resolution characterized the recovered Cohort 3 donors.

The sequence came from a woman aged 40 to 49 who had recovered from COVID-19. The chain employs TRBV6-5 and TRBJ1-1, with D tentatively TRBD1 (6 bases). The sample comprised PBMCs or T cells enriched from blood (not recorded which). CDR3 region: CASSYQTGEAFF. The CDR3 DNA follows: TGTGCCAGCAGTTACCAAACAGGGGAAGCTTTCTTT.